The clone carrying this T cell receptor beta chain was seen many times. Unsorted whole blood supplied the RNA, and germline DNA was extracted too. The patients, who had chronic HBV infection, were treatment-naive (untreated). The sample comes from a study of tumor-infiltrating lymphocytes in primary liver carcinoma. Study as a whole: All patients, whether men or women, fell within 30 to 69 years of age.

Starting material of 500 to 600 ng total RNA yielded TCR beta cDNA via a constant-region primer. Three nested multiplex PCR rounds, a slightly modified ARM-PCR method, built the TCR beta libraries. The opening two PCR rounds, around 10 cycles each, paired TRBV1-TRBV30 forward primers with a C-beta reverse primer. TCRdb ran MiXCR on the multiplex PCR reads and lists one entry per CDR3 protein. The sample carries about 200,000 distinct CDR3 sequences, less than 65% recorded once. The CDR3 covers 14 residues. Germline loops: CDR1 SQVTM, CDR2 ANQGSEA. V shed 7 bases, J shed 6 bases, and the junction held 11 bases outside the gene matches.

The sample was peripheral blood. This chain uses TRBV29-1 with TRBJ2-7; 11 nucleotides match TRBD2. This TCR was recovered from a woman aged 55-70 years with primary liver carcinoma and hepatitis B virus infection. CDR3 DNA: TGCAGCGCCCTTTTTGGGACTAGCGGTTCCGAGCAGTACTTC. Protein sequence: CSALFGTSGSEQYF.